These T cell receptor beta chains were read from a single sample in a study of blood T cells in healthy people across ages. One entry per CDR3 protein, called by TCRdb with MiXCR from the 5' RACE reads. The sample includes about 1.6 million distinct CDR3 sequences, about 35% seen only once; the top ten take 10% to 12%. The source material was blood. These TCRs come from a woman in her 30s in good health. The CDR3 runs from the conserved cysteine through the conserved F or W. A D gene is named only where the DNA matches it firmly. Some rows mark clone size as missing; the rest say once, few, many or name a class of expanded clone.

cdr3_nt,cdr3_aa,clone_size,j_call,v_call,d_call
TGTGCCATCAAGATTTCGGATACGCAGTATTTT,CAIKISDTQYF,few,TRBJ2-3,TRBV10-3,-
TGTGCCAGCAGCCCCGGAGAGAGGTCCAATCAGCCCCAGCATTTT,CASSPGERSNQPQHF,-,TRBJ1-5,TRBV6-1,-
TGTGCCAGCAGTTTTACCGGACTAGCGGGCGCCTACGAGCAGTACTTC,CASSFTGLAGAYEQYF,many,TRBJ2-7,TRBV28,TRBD2
TGTGCCAGCGCCCATAGGGCAGGGGGCGAATGTCAAGAGACCCAGTACTTC,CASAHRAGGECQETQYF,-,TRBJ2-5,TRBV11-3,TRBD1
TGCAGTGCTAGAACCATGGGAAGAGGGAGAGTGGGCTACGAGCAGTACTTC,CSARTMGRGRVGYEQYF,once,TRBJ2-7,TRBV20-1,-
TGCGCCAGCAGCCGCGCCTTAGCGGGAGGTAAAAAGGAGCAGTACTTC,CASSRALAGGKKEQYF,-,TRBJ2-5,TRBV4-1,TRBD2
TGCAGTGCCCCAGGGACGACCAGCTCCTACAATGAGCAGTTCTTC,CSAPGTTSSYNEQFF,-,TRBJ2-1,TRBV20-1,-
TGTGCCAGCAGCTTAGGGCAATTGGGTAGCCAAGAGACCCAGTACTTC,CASSLGQLGSQETQYF,-,TRBJ2-5,TRBV7-3,-
TGTGCCGCAACCCAGACCGGGGGTTACGAGCAGTACTTC,CAATQTGGYEQYF,few,TRBJ2-7,TRBV6-1,-
TGTGCCAGCAGTGTGGCAGGGACCTCGGGGACCCAGTACTTC,CASSVAGTSGTQYF,-,TRBJ2-5,TRBV25-1,-
TGTGCCAGCAGTGCCCCTAGCGGGGGGGGAGGAGGCAATGAGCAGTTCTTC,CASSAPSGGGGGNEQFF,-,TRBJ2-1,TRBV6-1,TRBD2
TGTGCCAGCAGTGAAGCGCGCAGCCGCTCTGGAAACACCATATATTTT,CASSEARSRSGNTIYF,-,TRBJ1-3,TRBV2,-
TGTGCCAGCAGCGAGATAACAGGGGGGGCTTTCTTT,CASSEITGGAFF,-,TRBJ1-1,TRBV9,TRBD1
TGCAGTGCTAGAGATGAGGGCCTAACCTATGGCTACACCTTC,CSARDEGLTYGYTF,few,TRBJ1-2,TRBV20-1,-
TGTGCCAGCGGCGGCGGAGCTAACTATGGCTGCACCTTC,CASGGGANYGCTF,-,TRBJ1-2,TRBV9,-
TGTGCCAGCAGTGTAGAGATATCGGGGCCCCAAGAGACCCAGTACTTC,CASSVEISGPQETQYF,-,TRBJ2-5,TRBV2,-
TGTGCCAGCAGTCCGGACAGGGGGCTGTTTGGCTACACCTTC,CASSPDRGLFGYTF,-,TRBJ1-2,TRBV12-3/TRBV12-4,TRBD1
TGTGCCAGCAACCCAGCACAGGGGGCGAACACTGAAGCTTTCTTT,CASNPAQGANTEAFF,-,TRBJ1-1,TRBV7-9,TRBD1
TGTGCCAGCAGCACACCTACAGGGGGAGTAGCTAATGAAAAACTGTTTTTT,CASSTPTGGVANEKLFF,few,TRBJ1-4,TRBV7-6,TRBD1
TGTGCCAGCAGCTGGGACTTAGCTACCACAGATACGCAGTATTTT,CASSWDLATTDTQYF,few,TRBJ2-3,TRBV11-2,-
TGTGCCAGCAGCCAAGATTATCGGGCAGACCCCGTTTTCAACACCTTC,CASSQDYRADPVFNTF,-,TRBJ1-2,TRBV14,-
TGCAGCTCCCTGGGACTAGCGGTCTTTAATGAGCAGTTCTTC,CSSLGLAVFNEQFF,few,TRBJ2-1,TRBV20-1,TRBD2
TGCAGTGCTAGACCCCGGGAGCCCGGAGGTTTTGGCGAGCAGTACTTC,CSARPREPGGFGEQYF,few,TRBJ2-7,TRBV20-1,-
TGCAGTGCTAGTCCCTTGCGAACGGATACGCAGTATTTT,CSASPLRTDTQYF,many,TRBJ2-3,TRBV20-1,-
TGTGCCAGCAGCGTTGGACTAGGAAACAATGAGCAGTTCTTC,CASSVGLGNNEQFF,few,TRBJ2-1,TRBV9,TRBD2
TGCAGTGCTAGCCTTCTTCAGGGGAATTCACCCCTCCACTTT,CSASLLQGNSPLHF,-,TRBJ1-6,TRBV20-1,-
TGCAGTGCTAGGGGAAGGGGGAACACTGAAGCTTTCTTT,CSARGRGNTEAFF,-,TRBJ1-1,TRBV20-1,-